The next 25 T cell receptor beta chains were all read from a single sample in a study of technical replicates of blood from a handful of donors. Sequenced by immunoSEQ multiplex PCR; TCRdb stores in-frame clones only, minus some. Of nearly 70,000 clones listed, roughly nine tenths are singletons. Sequencing used PBMCs. The receptors stem from a human donor in good health. Some clones in this sample may be carry-over from other donors' samples.

CDR3 protein: CASRGLAEETQYF. DNA for the CDR3: TGTGCCAGCAGAGGACTAGCGGAAGAGACCCAGTACTTC. The chain uses TRBV6-1 and TRBJ2-5; 10 bases line up with TRBD2. The CDR3 has 13 residues. Germline CDR1 and CDR2: MNHNS and SASEGT. V dropped 6 bases and J dropped 3; count of bases not matched to a gene: 1.

The rearrangement joins TRBV9 to TRBJ2-7; no clear D gene. The V end was cut by 3 bases, the J end by 3 bases, with 10 bases between. The CDR3 extends over 13 amino acids. The germline V gene has CDR1 SGDLS and CDR2 YYNGEE. CDR3 loop: CASSAGSNYEQYF. The CDR3 nucleotides read TGTGCCAGCAGCGCCGGGTCAAACTACGAGCAGTACTTC.

The V call is TRBV5-1, the J call TRBJ2-3; the D gene is possibly TRBD2 (6 bases). Per the germline V gene, CDR1 is SGHRS and CDR2 is YFSETQ. The CDR3 length is 13 residues. Trimming took off 10 bases at V and 3 bases at J, with 15 bases between the two ends. The CDR3 loop reads CASRGGVTDTQYF. The CDR3 region has the DNA TGCGCCTCCCGGGGCGGGGTGACAGATACGCAGTATTTT.

The gene calls are TRBV29-1 and TRBJ1-1; 11 nucleotides agree with TRBD1. In germline, CDR1 is SQVTM, CDR2 ANQGSEA. This CDR3 has 13 amino acids. V was clipped by 6 bases and J by 4 bases; unmatched bases: 4. CDR3 coding DNA: TGCAGCGTCGGGACAGGGGGAGGCACTGAAGCTTTCTTT. Its translation is CSVGTGGGTEAFF.

The rearrangement links TRBV5-1 to TRBJ1-2; no reliable D call. Germline-derived CDR1 and CDR2 are SGHRS and YFSETQ. The V end was cut by 3 bases, the J end by 2 bases, with 5 bases between. The CDR3 is 12 amino acids. The CDR3 here is CASSSGNYGYTF. The CDR3, as DNA: TGCGCCAGCAGCTCGGGAAACTATGGCTACACCTTC.

The chain has TRBV4-3 and TRBJ2-1; D is perhaps TRBD1 (5 bases). This CDR3 comprises 17 residues. CDR1 and CDR2 (germline): LGHNA, YSLEER. The V and J ends lost 0 bases and 6 bases respectively, with 18 bases between them. The chain's CDR3 is CASSQEGLGQARNEQFF. The CDR3 nucleotides are TGCGCCAGCAGCCAAGAAGGTCTCGGACAAGCCCGCAATGAGCAGTTCTTC.

This clone was recorded once. J is TRBJ1-5 and V is TRBV5-6, with a tentative D call TRBD1 (6 bases). The CDR3 loop spans 16 amino acids. The germline gives CDR1 SGHDT, CDR2 YYEEEE. The germline V and J ends were trimmed by 1 base and 0 bases, with 11 bases remaining between them. Here the CDR3 DNA reads TGTGCCAGCAGCTTGACCCCAGGGGATAGCAATCAGCCCCAGCATTTT. Translating it yields CASSLTPGDSNQPQHF.

The chain combines TRBV7-2 with TRBJ2-5; 9 bases agree with TRBD2. In germline, CDR1 is SGHTA, CDR2 FQGNSA. This CDR3 has 14 amino acids. J was trimmed by 5 bases and V by 8 bases; bases with no gene match: 9. The CDR3 protein is CASGVAGALETQYF. The CDR3 DNA reads TGTGCCAGCGGAGTAGCGGGAGCACTGGAGACCCAGTACTTC.

V and J are TRBV18 and TRBJ1-6; 8 nucleotides agree with TRBD1. Germline CDR1 KGHSH, CDR2 LQKENI. The CDR3 loop spans 14 amino acids. The ends lost 3 bases at V and 9 bases at J; junction bases unmatched: 4. DNA of the CDR3: TGTGCCAGCTCACCGCCGGGACAGGCTTCACCCCTCCACTTT. It translates to CASSPPGQASPLHF.

V is TRBV7-9 and J is TRBJ1-1; no firm D call. The CDR3 has 13 residues. V lost 6 bases and J lost 5, with 13 bases in between. Looked up from germline, CDR1 is SEHNR and CDR2 is FQNEAQ (reference sequence). The CDR3 bases are TGTGCCAGCAGGGCGTGGAGTGGGACTGAAGCTTTCTTT. Protein: CASRAWSGTEAFF.

This clone has only one observation. The rearrangement uses TRBV19 and TRBJ1-6; D is unclear. The CDR3 runs 9 residues. The V gene lost 8 bases and the J gene lost 13 bases, with 6 bases spanning the gap. CDR1 LNHDA and CDR2 SQIVND come from the germline V gene (reference sequence). The CDR3 is CASQAPLHF. CDR3 sequence (DNA): TGTGCCAGTCAGGCCCCCCTCCACTTT.

The rearrangement links TRBV6-1 to TRBJ2-1; 8 bases are a match to TRBD2. Per germline, CDR1 MNHNS and CDR2 SASEGT. After removal of 6 bases from V and 3 bases from J, the junction contained 7 bases not matched to a gene. The CDR3 has 15 amino acids. The CDR3 bases are TGTGCCAGCAGGTCCGGGACTAGTATCTACAATGAGCAGTTCTTC. It yields the protein CASRSGTSIYNEQFF.

This clone was counted once. The chain has TRBV30 and TRBJ1-5, with 9 nucleotides matching TRBD1. V was clipped by 3 bases and J by 6 bases; unmatched bases: 6. The CDR3 is 14 residues long. CDR1 GTSNPN and CDR2 SVGIG come from the germline V gene (reference sequence). CDR3 bases: TGTGCCTGGAGGGGACAGGGCCCCGGTCAGCCCCAGCATTTT. Its protein is CAWRGQGPGQPQHF.

The rearrangement uses TRBV6-1 and TRBJ1-2; 8 nucleotides align to TRBD1. CDR3 length: 14 amino acids. The V gene's germline CDR1 is MNHNS and CDR2 SASEGT. V was clipped by 5 bases and J by 7 bases; unmatched bases: 9. The CDR3 bases are TGTGCCAGCAGTACGGGACAGGCATTAGCTGGCTACACCTTC. It translates to CASSTGQALAGYTF.

This sequence joins TRBV30 and TRBJ2-7; unclear D gene. Germline V lookup: CDR1 GTSNPN, CDR2 SVGIG (reference sequence). V lost 0 bases to trimming and J lost 3 bases, with 9 bases between them. The CDR3 runs to 13 residues. The CDR3 DNA reads TGTGCCTGGAGTGTACGCGCGGTCTACGAGCAGTACTTC. Residues: CAWSVRAVYEQYF. Full variable domain (outside the CDR3, taken from reference TRBV30 and TRBJ2-7): SQTIHQWPATLVQPVGSPLSLECTVEGTSNPNLYWYRQAAGRGLQLLFYSVGIGQISSEVPQNLSASRPQDRQFILSSKKLLLSDSGFYLCAWSVRAVYEQYFGPGTRLTVT.

CDR3 protein: CASSFPTGTYNYGYTF. CDR3 coding DNA: TGTGCCAGCAGCTTTCCGACAGGGACATACAACTATGGCTACACCTTC. The rearrangement joins TRBV11-3 to TRBJ1-2; 7 positions match TRBD1. The V gene end was trimmed by 3 bases and the J gene end by 2 bases; junction bases not matched to a gene: 9. The CDR3 has 16 residues. Germline lookup yields CDR1 SGHNT and CDR2 YENEEA.

The chain couples TRBV6-5 to TRBJ2-5; 8 bases align to TRBD1. The germline CDR1 and CDR2 sequences are MNHEY and SVGAGI. The length of the CDR3 is 14 residues. With V trimmed by 7 bases and J by 4 bases, 8 bases remained unmatched. The CDR3 sequence: CASKLTGGRETQYF. CDR3 in DNA: TGTGCCAGCAAGCTAACAGGGGGTAGAGAGACCCAGTACTTC.

The rearrangement links TRBV14 to TRBJ2-7; 7 bases are shared with TRBD2. Unmatched junction bases numbered 7, after V lost 0 bases and J lost 2 bases. Germline V gives CDR1 SGHDN, CDR2 FVKESK. The CDR3 is 16 residues long. In DNA, the CDR3 is TGTGCCAGCAGCCAAGAGGTCGGGAGGCAGACCTACGAGCAGTACTTC. It yields the protein CASSQEVGRQTYEQYF.

V gene TRBV4-2 combines with J gene TRBJ1-4, with TRBD1 matching over 7 bases. J gave up 10 bases and V 6 bases, and 8 bases lay outside the gene matches. Germline CDR1 reads LGHNA; CDR2 reads YNFKEQ. The CDR3 covers 13 residues. The DNA for the CDR3 is TGTGCCAGCAGGGAAGGAGGGGGCGGAAAACTGTTTTTT. Translating it yields CASREGGGGKLFF.

This clone was observed a single time. The chain couples TRBV27 to TRBJ1-2; the D is unclear. Per the germline V gene, CDR1 is MNHEY and CDR2 is SMNVEV (reference sequence). Trimming stripped 5 bases from V and 2 bases from J, with 12 bases between. This CDR3 has 14 residues. The CDR3 nucleotides are TGTGCCAGCAGTCTCTCTTCACGGAACTATGGCTACACCTTC. Amino acids: CASSLSSRNYGYTF.

The gene calls are TRBV13 and TRBJ2-3; maybe TRBD2 (5 bases). Between the trimmed V and J ends, which lost 5 bases and 3 bases, there was a span of 6 bases. CDR1 and CDR2 (germline): PRHDT, FYEKMQ (reference sequence). The CDR3 has 12 residues. In nucleotides, the CDR3 is TGTGCCAGCAGCACGGGAACAGATACGCAGTATTTT. It translates to CASSTGTDTQYF.

This clone was counted once. The rearrangement links TRBV27 to TRBJ2-7; 10 nucleotides match TRBD2. The CDR3 runs to 15 residues. V lost 0 bases, J lost 2 bases, and 1 base stayed unmatched. Germline V lookup: CDR1 MNHEY, CDR2 SMNVEV (reference sequence). The CDR3 is CASSLSLAGAYEQYF. The CDR3 DNA reads TGTGCCAGCAGTTTATCGCTAGCGGGGGCCTACGAGCAGTACTTC.

This chain joins TRBV19 and TRBJ2-3; 10 bases map to TRBD2. V gave up 6 bases and J gave up 5 bases; unmatched junction bases: 11. This CDR3 comprises 16 residues. Germline assignment: CDR1 LNHDA and CDR2 SQIVND (reference sequence). CDR3: CASRDSGRAGRDTQYF. The CDR3 DNA sequence: TGTGCCAGTAGAGACAGCGGGAGGGCCGGAAGAGATACGCAGTATTTT.

The rearrangement uses TRBV5-6 and TRBJ2-7, with D perhaps TRBD1 (6 bases). This CDR3 has 12 residues. CDR1 is SGHDT and CDR2 is YYEEEE in the germline V gene. V gave up 2 bases and J gave up 6 bases, with 9 bases separating them. The chain's CDR3 is CASSLRGGEQYF. CDR3 sequence (DNA): TGTGCCAGCAGCTTAAGAGGGGGCGAGCAGTACTTC.

The rearrangement links TRBV5-1 to TRBJ1-6; weak D call: TRBD1 (6 bases). Between the trimmed V and J ends, which lost 2 bases and 8 bases, there was a span of 11 bases. The CDR3 spans 14 residues. Per the germline V gene, CDR1 is SGHRS and CDR2 is YFSETQ. The CDR3 DNA reads TGCGCCAGCAGCTTAGTACAGGGAGATTCACCCCTCCACTTT. It specifies CASSLVQGDSPLHF.